One sample yielded the 7 T cell receptor beta chains listed below, sequenced in a study of blood T cell repertoires in COVID-19. Libraries were prepared by immunoSEQ multiplex PCR; TCRdb keeps only in-frame clonotypes and omits some of them. The sample includes around 300,000 clones, 90% to 95% of them seen just once. The sample comprised peripheral blood. The receptors derive from a woman between 25 and 40 years old with COVID-19, enrolled during active disease.

The chain combines TRBV7-2 with TRBJ2-1; TRBD2 matches 9 bases. The CDR3 spans 15 residues. Germline CDR1 is SGHTA and CDR2 is FQGNSA. J lost 1 base, V lost 4 bases, and 2 bases had no gene match. The CDR3 here is CASSSTSGSYNEQFF. CDR3 sequence (DNA): TGTGCCAGCAGCTCGACTAGCGGATCCTACAATGAGCAGTTCTTC. The full variable domain, its missing parts supplied by reference TRBV7-2 and TRBJ2-1, is GAGVSQSPSNKVTEKGKDVELRCDPISGHTALYWYRQSLGQGLEFLIYFQGNSAPDKSGLPSDRFSAERTGGSVSTLTIQRTQQEDSAVYLCASSSTSGSYNEQFFGPGTRLTVL.

This chain connects TRBV5-1 to TRBJ2-1, with a tentative D call TRBD2 (6 bases). The CDR3 loop spans 15 amino acids. Trimming cost V 4 bases and J 0 bases, with 11 bases left between them. Germline V CDR1 and CDR2: SGHRS, YFSETQ. For the CDR3, the DNA is TGCGCCAGCAGCGTGACTAGTAGCTCCTACAATGAGCAGTTCTTC. Its protein is CASSVTSSSYNEQFF.

This chain uses TRBV5-6 with TRBJ2-1, with 7 bases that match TRBD1. The CDR3 spans 17 residues. The V and J ends lost 0 bases and 4 bases, in that order; junction bases with no gene match: 10. CDR1 is SGHDT, CDR2 YYEEEE, per germline. The CDR3 region is CASSLAVSGQRYNEQFF. CDR3 coding DNA: TGTGCCAGCAGCTTGGCCGTCTCGGGACAGAGATACAATGAGCAGTTCTTC.

The chain has TRBV6-6 and TRBJ2-3, with a tentative D call TRBD1 (5 bases). This CDR3 has 15 amino acids. V was clipped by 10 bases and J by 1 base, with 18 bases between them. Germline lookup yields CDR1 MNHNY and CDR2 SVGAGI (reference sequence). This chain's CDR3 is CATNSLGQGTDTQYF. The CDR3 bases are TGTGCCACTAACTCCCTGGGGCAGGGCACAGATACGCAGTATTTT.

The CDR3 spells CASSPAGRAGTGELFF. The CDR3 region has the DNA TGTGCCAGCAGCCCGGCGGGGCGTGCGGGCACCGGGGAGCTGTTTTTT. This chain links TRBV5-4 with TRBJ2-2; a weak D match, TRBD2 (6 bases). This CDR3 is built from 16 residues. Germline assignment: CDR1 SGHNT and CDR2 YYREEE (reference sequence). Trimming took 4 bases from V and 4 from J, leaving 17 bases between them.

The chain recombines TRBV28 with TRBJ1-4; D unclear. Germline V gene sequence: CDR1 MDHEN, CDR2 SYDVKM. The CDR3 covers 13 residues. V was pared by 9 bases and J by 5 bases, with 13 bases between. CDR3 sequence (DNA): TGTGCCAGTCTTAAGAGGATCAATGAAAAACTGTTTTTT. It yields the protein CASLKRINEKLFF.

The V gene is TRBV5-4, the J gene TRBJ2-1, with 8 bases fitting TRBD1. The CDR3 runs to 15 residues. With 4 bases clipped from V and 2 bases from J, the junction kept 5 bases outside the gene matches. Germline CDR1 and CDR2: SGHNT and YYREEE (reference sequence). The DNA of the CDR3 is TGTGCCAGCAGCAGTCGGGACAGGCCCTACAATGAGCAGTTCTTC. Translation: CASSSRDRPYNEQFF.